The 32 T cell receptor beta chains reported below all come from one sample, sequenced in a study of blood T cell repertoires in COVID-19. Generated by immunoSEQ multiplex PCR, the TCRdb table keeps only in-frame clones and is missing some. This table has about 350,000 clones, about nine tenths appearing once. Specimen: peripheral blood. These receptors were obtained from a woman between 65 and 79 years old with COVID-19, enrolled during active disease.

The rearrangement uses TRBV5-8 and TRBJ1-2; D may be TRBD1 (5 bases). In germline, CDR1 is SGHTS, CDR2 YDEGEE. This CDR3 contains 15 residues. Trimming shortened V by 1 base and J by 4 bases, and 14 bases separated the two germline ends. The CDR3 nucleotides are TGTGCCAGCAGCTTGCGGGGGGAGGGCTCCTATGGCTACACCTTC. This sequence encodes CASSLRGEGSYGYTF.

This clone was recorded only once. This chain uses TRBV10-3 with TRBJ2-1; 10 nucleotides align to TRBD2. The length of the CDR3 is 14 residues. CDR1 is ENHRY, CDR2 SYGVKD, per germline. V shed 8 bases, J shed 7 bases, and the junction held 8 bases outside the gene matches. The CDR3 nucleotides are TGTGCCATCGGGCTAGCGGGGGCGGGAAATGAGCAGTTCTTC. Translated, it gives CAIGLAGAGNEQFF.

This sequence joins TRBV5-1 and TRBJ2-3, with 9 bases matching TRBD1. Germline V lookup: CDR1 SGHRS, CDR2 YFSETQ. V lost 4 bases, J lost 4 bases, and 4 bases stayed unmatched. The CDR3 spans 14 residues. The CDR3 protein is CASSKGQGPDTQYF. The CDR3 coding sequence is TGCGCCAGCAGCAAGGGACAGGGACCAGATACGCAGTATTTT.

The chain couples TRBV28 to TRBJ1-1; no definite D call. V dropped 4 bases and J dropped 4 bases, with 13 bases sitting between them. CDR3 length equals 14 residues. Germline CDR1 is MDHEN and CDR2 is SYDVKM. As DNA, the CDR3 is TGTGCCAGCAGTTCGGAGTATTTGGGCACTGAAGCTTTCTTT. Its translation: CASSSEYLGTEAFF.

The chain recombines TRBV20-1 with TRBJ1-1; the D is unclear. In germline, CDR1 is DFQATT, CDR2 SNEGSKA (reference sequence). The CDR3 extends over 11 amino acids. V shed 3 bases and J shed 7 bases, with 9 bases lying between them. The DNA for the CDR3 is TGCAGTGCTAGGGCCACGTATGAAGCTTTCTTT. As protein: CSARATYEAFF.

This chain uses TRBV11-2 with TRBJ1-1; D perhaps matches TRBD1 (5 bases). The CDR3 spans 14 residues. Trimming took off 5 bases at V and 3 bases at J, with 13 bases between the two ends. The V gene's germline CDR1 is SGHAT and CDR2 FQNNGV. Here the CDR3 reads CASSARGSDTEAFF. The CDR3 bases are TGTGCCAGCAGCGCCCGGGGGAGCGACACTGAAGCTTTCTTT.

The chain links TRBV9 to TRBJ1-3, with D possibly TRBD1 on 6 matching bases. V was cut by 4 bases and J by 0 bases, with 11 bases left in between. There are 15 residues in the CDR3. Germline V gene data show CDR1 as SGDLS and CDR2 as YYNGEE. The CDR3 region is CASSPQGNSGNTIYF. In DNA, the CDR3 is TGTGCCAGCAGCCCCCAGGGGAACTCTGGAAACACCATATATTTT.

V usage is TRBV2 and J usage is TRBJ1-6; 9 bases are shared with TRBD1. The CDR3 is made up of 14 amino acids. V lost 6 bases and J lost 7; bases outside the gene matches: 4. The germline V gene encodes CDR1 SNHLY and CDR2 FYNNEI. CDR3 sequence (DNA): TGTGCCAGCAGGGACAGGGGAGTCAATTCACCCCTCCACTTT. Encoded protein: CASRDRGVNSPLHF. Using reference TRBV2 and TRBJ1-6 for the parts outside the CDR3, the full variable domain is EPEVTQTPSHQVTQMGQEVILRCVPISNHLYFYWYRQILGQKVEFLVSFYNNEISEKSEIFDDQFSVERPDGSNFTLKIRSTKLEDSAMYFCASRDRGVNSPLHFGNGTRLTVT.

The rearrangement joins TRBV6-6 to TRBJ2-1, with D unresolved. Trimming took off 2 bases at V and 0 bases at J, with 11 bases between the two ends. This CDR3 spans 16 amino acids. The V gene's germline CDR1 is MNHNY and CDR2 SVGAGI (reference sequence). The CDR3 coding sequence is TGTGCCAGCAGTTACCCTGGGCGAAGCTCCTACAATGAGCAGTTCTTC. This codes for CASSYPGRSSYNEQFF.

The chain is built from TRBV21-1 and TRBJ2-1; the DNA was not used to check the table's D call, TRBD2. TRBV21-1 is a known pseudogene. CDR3 size: 15 residues. The CDR3 nucleotides read TGTGCCAGCAGCCCCGGGCGGGGGGGCTACAATGAGCAGTTCTTC. Amino acid sequence: CASSPGRGGYNEQFF.

Notes on this clone: The same CDR3 can be traced to other DNA sequences in this sample. V and J are TRBV19 and TRBJ2-7; 7 bases align to TRBD2. This CDR3 has 14 residues. Germline V CDR1 and CDR2: LNHDA, SQIVND (reference sequence). The junction had 1 base not matched to a gene; V was cut back by 1 base and J by 1 base. This CDR3 is CASSIAGGSYEQYF. CDR3 nucleotide sequence: TGTGCCAGTAGTATAGCGGGGGGATCCTACGAGCAGTACTTC.

J is TRBJ1-2 and V is TRBV5-1, with D uncertain. This CDR3 comprises 10 residues. Trimming removed 2 bases at V and 7 bases at J, with 3 bases between. Germline CDR1 SGHRS, CDR2 YFSETQ. The CDR3 sequence is CASSFGGYTF. CDR3 nucleotides: TGCGCCAGCAGCTTCGGTGGCTACACCTTC.

V and J are TRBV19 and TRBJ1-2, with D maybe TRBD1 (5 bases). Trimming removed 7 bases at V and 0 bases at J, with 12 bases between. This CDR3 is 14 amino acids long. Germline CDR1 and CDR2: LNHDA and SQIVND (reference sequence). This chain's CDR3 is CASKTGMSNYGYTF. The CDR3 DNA is TGTGCCAGTAAAACAGGAATGTCTAACTATGGCTACACCTTC.

This chain connects TRBV28 to TRBJ2-7, with D perhaps TRBD2 (7 bases). There are 14 residues in the CDR3. Germline values: CDR1 MDHEN, CDR2 SYDVKM. V gave up 6 bases and J gave up 7 bases, with 19 bases separating them. The CDR3 coding sequence is TGTGCCAGCAGACTCATGCGGGGGCATGAGGAGCAGTACTTC. This sequence encodes CASRLMRGHEEQYF.

This chain links TRBV2 with TRBJ1-2; TRBD1 matches at 7 bases. The CDR3 is made up of 12 amino acids. The V and J ends lost 9 bases and 6 bases, in that order; junction bases with no gene match: 7. From germline, CDR1 is SNHLY and CDR2 FYNNEI. The CDR3, as DNA: TGTGCCAGTTACGACAGGGCTGATGGCTACACCTTC. Translated, it gives CASYDRADGYTF.

The V and J genes are TRBV5-1 and TRBJ1-2; 7 nucleotides agree with TRBD1. V shed 0 bases, J shed 6 bases, and the junction held 8 bases outside the gene matches. Germline lookup yields CDR1 SGHRS and CDR2 YFSETQ. This CDR3 is built from 15 residues. For the CDR3, the DNA is TGCGCCAGCAGCTTGGGCGGACAGGTGTGGGATGGCTACACCTTC. This translates into CASSLGGQVWDGYTF.

V is TRBV5-6 and J is TRBJ2-1; TRBD1 aligns across 8 bases. The CDR3 contains 16 residues. J was trimmed by 0 bases and V by 4 bases; bases with no gene match: 6. In germline, CDR1 is SGHDT, CDR2 YYEEEE. The CDR3 nucleotides are TGTGCCAGCAGCAGAAAGGACAGGGACTCCTACAATGAGCAGTTCTTC. Amino acids: CASSRKDRDSYNEQFF.

V usage is TRBV6-5 and J usage is TRBJ2-7, with 11 bases fitting TRBD1. CDR1 and CDR2 (germline): MNHEY, SVGAGI. The CDR3 runs 13 residues. After removal of 8 bases from V and 5 bases from J, the junction contained 5 bases not matched to a gene. The CDR3 DNA is TGTGCCAGCCGGGACAGGGGGATCAACGAGCAGTACTTC. The encoded protein is CASRDRGINEQYF.

The chain recombines TRBV10-3 with TRBJ2-3; 8 bases agree with TRBD2. The junction had 8 bases not matched to a gene; V was cut back by 6 bases and J by 3 bases. The CDR3 sequence is 15 residues long. The germline V gene has CDR1 ENHRY and CDR2 SYGVKD. The CDR3 nucleotides read TGTGCCATCAGAGACAATAGCGGGGCTACAGATACGCAGTATTTT. Translation gives CAIRDNSGATDTQYF.

The table lists this clone with a few counts. This chain uses TRBV3-1 (or the pseudogene TRBV3-2) with TRBJ1-1; D is ambiguous. Per germline, CDR1 LGHDT and CDR2 YNNKEL (reference sequence). Trimming removed 3 bases at V and 11 bases at J, with 16 bases between. There are 13 residues in the CDR3. CDR3 residues: CASSQGPSSGAFF. CDR3 sequence (DNA): TGTGCCAGCAGCCAGGGCCCCTCCTCGGGGGCTTTCTTT.

The chain carries TRBV7-9 and TRBJ1-2; D is unclear. Trimming left V 2 bases short and J 7 bases short, with 5 bases between. CDR1 SEHNR and CDR2 FQNEAQ come from the germline V gene (reference sequence). The CDR3 covers 11 residues. CDR3 in amino acids: CASSLPVGYTF. The CDR3 DNA reads as TGTGCCAGCAGCTTACCAGTTGGCTACACCTTC.

The chain carries TRBV6-5 and TRBJ2-7; 9 bases fit TRBD1. V lost 2 bases and J lost 3; bases outside the gene matches: 2. CDR1 is MNHEY, CDR2 SVGAGI, per germline. The CDR3 spans 14 residues. CDR3 sequence (DNA): TGTGCCAGCAGTTACAGGACAGGGGACTACGAGCAGTACTTC. Translation gives CASSYRTGDYEQYF.

This chain connects TRBV28 to TRBJ1-5; D is perhaps TRBD1 (6 bases). V was shortened by 3 bases and J by 2 bases, with 11 bases between the two germline ends. Per the germline V gene, CDR1 is MDHEN and CDR2 is SYDVKM. The CDR3 runs to 15 residues. The DNA of the CDR3 is TGTGCCAGCAGTTTGTGGGGGCCGGGCAATCAGCCCCAGCATTTT. Amino acid sequence: CASSLWGPGNQPQHF.

This clone was seen a few times. V is TRBV10-3 and J is TRBJ1-3; no reliable D call. V lost 4 bases, J lost 4 bases, and 5 bases lay in between. The CDR3 is 12 residues long. Germline V gives CDR1 ENHRY, CDR2 SYGVKD. The CDR3 DNA reads TGTGCCATCAGTGTAGCCGGAAACACCATATATTTT. As protein: CAISVAGNTIYF.

The chain couples TRBV9 to TRBJ2-3; 13 bases fit TRBD2. The junction had 5 bases not matched to a gene; V was cut back by 6 bases and J by 4 bases. Looked up from germline, CDR1 is SGDLS and CDR2 is YYNGEE. This CDR3 spans 15 amino acids. CDR3 nucleotides: TGTGCCAGCACCACAACTAGCGGGGGGGCAGATACGCAGTATTTT. Residues: CASTTTSGGADTQYF.

The chain is built from TRBV28 and TRBJ1-1; 7 bases fit TRBD1. The germline CDR1 and CDR2 sequences are MDHEN and SYDVKM. Unmatched junction bases numbered 5, after V lost 10 bases and J lost 0 bases. This CDR3 comprises 13 residues. DNA of the CDR3: TGTGCCATCTCAGGGGGTATGAACACTGAAGCTTTCTTT. This sequence encodes CAISGGMNTEAFF.

The chain joins TRBV7-8 to TRBJ2-5, with 7 bases that match TRBD1. The J segment lost 1 base and the V segment lost 7 bases, leaving 6 bases of the junction unmatched. In germline, CDR1 is SGHVS, CDR2 FQNEAQ. The CDR3 covers 14 residues. CDR3 loop: CASTKGDSQETQYF. CDR3 DNA: TGTGCCAGCACCAAGGGGGACAGCCAAGAGACCCAGTACTTC. The full variable domain, rest sourced from reference TRBV7-8 and TRBJ2-5, is GAGVSQSPRYKVAKRGQDVALRCDPISGHVSLFWYQQALGQGPEFLTYFQNEAQLDKSGLPSDRFFAERPEGSVSTLKIQRTQQEDSAVYLCASTKGDSQETQYFGPGTRLLVL.

The gene calls are TRBV29-1 and TRBJ2-7, with TRBD1 matching over 7 bases. The germline V gene has CDR1 SQVTM and CDR2 ANQGSEA. The CDR3 extends over 12 amino acids. The J segment lost 6 bases and the V segment lost 7 bases, leaving 9 bases of the junction unmatched. CDR3 amino acids: CSAGTADGEQYF. The DNA for the CDR3 is TGCAGCGCAGGGACAGCCGACGGCGAGCAGTACTTC.

This rearrangement joins TRBV3-1 (or the pseudogene TRBV3-2) to TRBJ1-4; D gene unclear. The CDR3 length is 14 residues. The germline V and J ends were trimmed by 2 bases and 7 bases, with 11 bases remaining between them. Per germline, CDR1 LGHDT and CDR2 YNNKEL (reference sequence). CDR3 DNA sequence: TGTGCCAGCAGCCAACTTCCCGCAGGTGAAAAACTGTTTTTT. Its protein is CASSQLPAGEKLFF.

The chain couples TRBV2 to TRBJ1-2, with D maybe TRBD1 (5 bases). From germline, CDR1 is SNHLY and CDR2 FYNNEI. CDR3 size: 14 residues. V dropped 10 bases and J dropped 2 bases, with 17 bases sitting between them. The CDR3 reads CATTGGVANYGYTF. The CDR3 DNA follows: TGTGCCACCACGGGGGGTGTCGCGAACTATGGCTACACCTTC.

The chain carries TRBV5-6 and TRBJ1-1; possibly TRBD1 for D (5 bases). V was shortened by 4 bases and J by 7 bases, with 11 bases between the two germline ends. The CDR3 consists of 12 residues. Germline CDR1 SGHDT, CDR2 YYEEEE. CDR3 nucleotide sequence: TGTGCCAGCAGCCCTCAGGGAGGTGAAGCTTTCTTT. Translated: CASSPQGGEAFF.

This clone was counted a single time. V gene TRBV4-1 combines with J gene TRBJ1-2; D remains ambiguous. The germline V gene encodes CDR1 MGHRA and CDR2 YSYEKL. V lost 2 bases, J lost 5 bases, and 15 bases lay in between. The CDR3 contains 15 residues. The CDR3 DNA follows: TGCGCCAGCAGCCAACAAGTTCAGGCCCCTTATGGCTACACCTTC. Its protein is CASSQQVQAPYGYTF.